The 9 T cell receptor beta chains below come from one sample, sequenced in a study of molecular identifiers for immune sequencing clone quantification. Each CDR3 protein gets one entry after TCRdb re-called the PCR reads with MiXCR. The table lists nearly 650,000 distinct CDR3 sequences, 25% of them singletons. Specimen: naive CD8+ T cells from blood, with Jurkat cell RNA spiked in. The subset here: FACS-sorted CD8+CD4-CCR7+CD45RA+ naive T cells. These receptors were obtained from a human donor in good health. Some libraries in this study had Jurkat cell RNA spiked in.

This clonotype was counted only a few times. Here the CDR3 reads CASSEFPGHREQFF. The DNA for the CDR3 is TGTGCCAGCAGTGAGTTTCCCGGTCATCGGGAGCAGTTCTTC. The chain employs TRBV6-4 and TRBJ2-1; no clear D gene. From germline, CDR1 is MRHNA and CDR2 SNTAGT. The CDR3 sequence is 14 residues long. V lost 3 bases, J lost 10 bases, and 16 bases lay in between.

Concerning this clonotype itself: A much more abundant neighbour one base away suggests this may be a read error. The V call is TRBV2, the J call TRBJ2-5; 12 bases are shared with TRBD2. Trimming took 4 bases from V and 0 from J; bases not matched to a gene: 0. Per germline, CDR1 SNHLY and CDR2 FYNNEI. This CDR3 region has 15 residues. The CDR3 sequence is CASSGLAGDQETQYF. The CDR3 DNA sequence: TGTGCCAGCAGTGGACTAGCGGGGGACCAAGAGACCCAGTACTTC.

In this sample, this clonotype turned up many times. The V call is TRBV7-9, the J call TRBJ2-7; D ambiguous. V was pared by 4 bases and J by 9 bases, with 10 bases between. The CDR3 is 11 amino acids. The germline V gene has CDR1 SEHNR and CDR2 FQNEAQ (reference sequence). CDR3 protein: CASSSTLAQYF. CDR3 coding DNA: TGTGCCAGCAGCTCAACCCTGGCGCAGTACTTC. Full variable domain (rest looked up from reference TRBV7-9 and TRBJ2-7): DTGVSQNPRHKITKRGQNVTFRCDPISEHNRLYWYRQTLGQGPEFLTYFQNEAQLEKSRLLSDRFSAERPKGSFSTLEIQRTEQGDSAMYLCASSSTLAQYFGPGTRLTVT.

The V gene is TRBV4-1, the J gene TRBJ2-7; D remains unclear. The CDR3 loop spans 15 amino acids. CDR1 is MGHRA and CDR2 is YSYEKL in the germline V gene. V was trimmed by 8 bases and J by 3 bases, leaving 20 bases between them. This CDR3 is CASRPQFGKDYEQYF. The CDR3 DNA sequence: TGCGCCAGCCGCCCACAGTTCGGCAAGGACTACGAGCAGTACTTC.

The CDR3 DNA reads as TGTGCCACACGGGGCGGGGGTGATGGCAAAAACATTCAGTACTTC. It specifies CATRGGGDGKNIQYF. The rearrangement links TRBV11-2 to TRBJ2-4; the match to TRBD2 covers 7 bases. The CDR3 has 15 amino acids. J lost 3 bases, V lost 10 bases, and 12 bases had no gene match. Germline-derived CDR1 and CDR2 are SGHAT and FQNNGV.

As for this clonotype: A much larger clone lies a single base off, so this may be a read error. The CDR3 DNA reads TGCAGCGTTGAAACGACGCTCCTTTATGGCTACACCTTC. This encodes CSVETTLLYGYTF. The rearrangement links TRBV29-1 to TRBJ1-2; D is uncertain. The CDR3 is 13 amino acids. In germline, CDR1 is SQVTM, CDR2 ANQGSEA. V was cut by 2 bases and J by 5 bases, with 12 bases left in between.

This clonotype was seen at least ten times. The V gene is TRBV2, the J gene TRBJ2-7, with 11 bases identical to TRBD1. There are 13 residues in the CDR3. Trimming at V came to 10 bases and at J to 4 bases, leaving 6 bases not matched to a gene. Germline CDR1 and CDR2: SNHLY and FYNNEI. The CDR3 loop is CATTGQGAYEQYF. The CDR3 DNA follows: TGTGCCACTACTGGACAGGGGGCATACGAGCAGTACTTC.

The sample holds a few counts of this clonotype. The rearrangement links TRBV2 to TRBJ1-2; D possibly corresponds to TRBD1 (5 bases). The V and J ends lost 2 bases and 5 bases respectively, with 12 bases between them. This CDR3 comprises 14 residues. The germline V gene encodes CDR1 SNHLY and CDR2 FYNNEI. CDR3 bases: TGTGCCAGCAGTGAACCGGACAAATGGTATGGCTACACCTTC. Residues: CASSEPDKWYGYTF.

The table lists this clonotype with many counts. This chain joins TRBV6-6 and TRBJ2-2, with D unresolved. The CDR3 totals 13 residues. The V end lost 2 bases, the J end lost 3 bases, and 4 bases lay between the germline ends. The V gene's germline CDR1 is MNHNY and CDR2 SVGAGI (reference sequence). The CDR3 loop reads CASSYGDTGELFF. The CDR3 DNA sequence: TGTGCCAGCAGTTACGGGGACACCGGGGAGCTGTTTTTT.